This T cell receptor (beta chain) was sequenced for a study of blood T cell repertoires in COVID-19. Trimming took 0 bases from V and 9 from J; bases not matched to a gene: 9. This CDR3 is built from 15 residues. Germline V gives CDR1 SGDLS, CDR2 YYNGEE. Profiled with immunoSEQ multiplex PCR; TCRdb holds only in-frame clones, not every one. The table includes 300,000 to 500,000 clones, roughly 90% detected once. V and J are TRBV9 and TRBJ2-1, with 7 bases aligning to TRBD2. The TCR sequence derives from a woman aged 30 to 39 with acute COVID-19. Sequenced material: PBMCs or T cells enriched from blood (not recorded which). The CDR3 DNA follows: TGTGCCAGCAGCGTAGAGGGCGGACTAGTCATTGAGCAGTTCTTC. Its translation: CASSVEGGLVIEQFF.